Reported below is one T cell receptor (beta chain). The specificity of this receptor is unknown. Qualities for individual bases were not recorded, and no much larger clone is one base off. The immunoSEQ Assay, a bias-controlled multiplex PCR, was used to amplify TCRbeta CDR3 regions from genomic DNA. The study's own analysis went as follows. Nucleated cell counts per sample were estimated from amplification of reference gene primers within the assay. To quantify the absolute abundance of each unique TCRbeta CDR3 rearrangement, sequence reads were collapsed and filtered. For each sample, productive Simpson clonality was calculated as the square root of Simpson's diversity index over productive rearrangements. Entries here come from immuneACCESS through TCRdb and include only in-frame sequences with V and J called. Some clones fail to appear in such tables; in the studies checked, an unresolved V gene covers under half of the shortfall, and the cause of the remainder is unknown. The D gene and trimming were derived from the DNA, and the V and J assignments and clone size from that table. The sample table records around 260,000 clones; roughly 86% of these occur just once. The top ten constitute about 9.8% of the sample.

The CDR3 measures 13 amino acids from cysteine to phenylalanine. The retained sequence is limited to the CDR3, 39 bases, with the frame set at the first base. Trimming removed 5 bases from V and 2 bases from J, leaving 10 bases between the germline ends. This entry is derived from a study of blood T cell repertoires in COVID-19 (dated by TCRdb to the early 2020s). Notes on the research overall: The collaborator samples originated in the United States, Italy and Spain and spanned the acute and convalescent phases of COVID-19. The sample metadata nearly always contained a de-identified subject ID, COVID-19 status, age in years and sex. The material from the prospective study consisted of cDNA or gDNA derived from T cells, B-cell-depleted T cells, or PBMCs. The repertoires were released in a freely available public database meant as a resource for research on the immune response to SARS-CoV-2. Samples were obtained from the ongoing ImmuneRACE study (first 160 participants) and from about 1,300 subjects provided by 6 global collaborators. HLA class I and class II types, where available, came from metadata supplied by the sample provider rather than from assay-based typing. Subjects who had been exposed to COVID-19, were actively infected with it, or had recovered from it provided the deeply sampled blood TCRbeta repertoires that made up the dataset. The paper as a whole reports these results and caveats: The amount of clinical and demographic metadata varied by source and participant and was provided uncurated.

Samples from volunteer blood donors who had recovered from COVID-19 were contributed by a second Seattle source. Each collaborating institution followed its own protocols to collect whole blood in K2EDTA tubes. For TCRbeta analysis, collaborators shipped samples as frozen whole blood, isolated PBMCs, or DNA extracted from either of those sample types. The V and J genes are TRBV12-3 or TRBV12-4 and TRBJ2-7, with an unclear D gene assignment. Sequenced input: peripheral blood. The sequence was obtained from a middle-aged man who had recovered from COVID-19. The CDR3 region has the sequence CASSLDGAYEQYF. The DNA is as follows: TGTGCCAGCAGTCTCGACGGAGCCTACGAGCAGTACTTC.